The 21 T cell receptor beta chains reported below all come from one sample, sequenced in a study of blood T cell repertoires in COVID-19 (dated by TCRdb to the early 2020s). Receptors were amplified or captured by the immunoSEQ multiplex PCR assay. The source is immuneACCESS, and TCRdb retained only in-frame sequences with V and J called. Part of the clones is not carried over; for the studies checked, unresolved V genes explain less than half of this, and the remainder is unexplained. This sample is represented by roughly 34,000 clones; 90% of them were singletons. The ten largest clones represent about 20% of the sample. Sequenced: peripheral blood. The receptor set was obtained from a man aged 80 or over with acute or convalescent COVID-19.

The genes are TRBV27 and TRBJ1-5; D possibly corresponds to TRBD1 (5 bases). CDR3 size: 15 residues. V lost 6 bases and J 6 bases, leaving 18 bases between the germline ends. CDR1 and CDR2 from the germline V gene are MNHEY and SMNVEV (reference sequence). CDR3 DNA: TGTGCCAGCAGCCCGTGGAGGGGCCCCAGTCAGCCCCAGCATTTT. Protein: CASSPWRGPSQPQHF.

The rearrangement uses TRBV19 and TRBJ1-1; TRBD1 matches 10 bases. V shed 4 bases, J shed 7 bases, and the junction held 9 bases outside the gene matches. The CDR3 runs 15 residues. CDR1 is LNHDA and CDR2 is SQIVND in the germline V gene (reference sequence). The CDR3 loop is CASSTILRDRGEAFF. The CDR3 region has the DNA TGTGCCAGTAGTACTATCCTCCGGGACAGGGGTGAAGCTTTCTTT. The full variable domain, its missing parts supplied by reference TRBV19 and TRBJ1-1, is DGGITQSPKYLFRKEGQNVTLSCEQNLNHDAMYWYRQDPGQGLRLIYYSQIVNDFQKGDIAEGYSVSREKKESFPLTVTSAQKNPTAFYLCASSTILRDRGEAFFGQGTRLTVV.

A single count supports this clone. The chain links TRBV18 to TRBJ1-3; D gene unclear. Germline-derived CDR1 and CDR2 are KGHSH and LQKENI. V shed 2 bases and J shed 0 bases, with 8 bases lying between them. The CDR3 sequence is 15 residues long. CDR3 sequence reads: CASSPSVVSGNTIYF. CDR3 coding DNA: TGTGCCAGCTCACCATCTGTCGTCTCTGGAAACACCATATATTTT.

The V call is TRBV6-5, the J call TRBJ1-1; a possible D gene is TRBD1 (5 bases). The CDR3 loop spans 12 amino acids. V was shortened by 5 bases and J by 10 bases, with 14 bases between the two germline ends. Per germline, CDR1 MNHEY and CDR2 SVGAGI. The CDR3 loop reads CASSPRTRGAFF. The CDR3 DNA is TGTGCCAGCAGTCCGCGAACAAGGGGAGCTTTCTTT.

This sequence joins TRBV27 and TRBJ2-5, with 15 positions matching TRBD2. CDR1 and CDR2 (germline): MNHEY, SMNVEV (reference sequence). The CDR3 loop spans 20 amino acids. With 5 bases clipped from V and 5 bases from J, the junction kept 18 bases outside the gene matches. CDR3 DNA sequence: TGTGCCAGCAGTGTCCAATCCGGGACTAGCGGGGGGACCCTCCCTGAGACCCAGTACTTC. Protein sequence: CASSVQSGTSGGTLPETQYF.

The chain carries TRBV2 and TRBJ1-1, with unresolved D. CDR3 size: 12 residues. Germline CDR1 and CDR2: SNHLY and FYNNEI. Trimming shortened V by 6 bases and J by 1 base, and 6 bases separated the two germline ends. This CDR3 reads CASRRENTEAFF. Here the CDR3 DNA reads TGTGCCAGCAGGAGGGAGAACACTGAAGCTTTCTTT.

The chain is built from TRBV5-1 and TRBJ1-2; 10 bases are shared with TRBD1. The V segment lost 4 bases and the J segment 8 bases; nucleotides outside the gene matches: 8. Germline CDR1 SGHRS, CDR2 YFSETQ. The CDR3 contains 14 residues. The CDR3 bases are TGCGCCAGCAGCCGAGAAGGGACAGGGGAAGGCTACACCTTC. It encodes CASSREGTGEGYTF. Variable domain in full (rest from reference TRBV5-1 and TRBJ1-2): KAGVTQTPRYLIKTRGQQVTLSCSPISGHRSVSWYQQTPGQGLQFLFEYFSETQRNKGNFPGRFSGRQFSNSRSEMNVSTLELGDSALYLCASSREGTGEGYTFGSGTRLTVV.

V gene TRBV5-1 combines with J gene TRBJ1-1, with 7 bases matching TRBD1. The germline V gene has CDR1 SGHRS and CDR2 YFSETQ. CDR3 length: 15 residues. The junction had 13 bases not matched to a gene; V was cut back by 0 bases and J by 11 bases. The DNA for the CDR3 is TGCGCCAGCAGCTTGGGCGGCGGGCAGGGGGGAGAGGCTTTCTTT. Its protein is CASSLGGGQGGEAFF.

V and J are TRBV18 and TRBJ2-4, with D maybe TRBD1 (6 bases). V was trimmed by 5 bases and J by 3 bases, leaving 14 bases between them. From germline, CDR1 is KGHSH and CDR2 LQKENI. This CDR3 contains 15 residues. The CDR3 loop is CASSTRDIGKNIQYF. The CDR3 coding sequence is TGTGCCAGCTCAACCCGGGACATCGGCAAAAACATTCAGTACTTC.

The chain recombines TRBV5-1 with TRBJ2-3; D remains unclear. V lost 4 bases to trimming and J lost 5 bases, with 11 bases between them. Germline V gene sequence: CDR1 SGHRS, CDR2 YFSETQ. The CDR3 loop spans 13 amino acids. CDR3 nucleotide sequence: TGCGCCAGCAGCCCTGGCCTCAGAGATACGCAGTATTTT. This codes for CASSPGLRDTQYF. The whole variable domain, filled in from reference TRBV5-1 and TRBJ2-3, reads KAGVTQTPRYLIKTRGQQVTLSCSPISGHRSVSWYQQTPGQGLQFLFEYFSETQRNKGNFPGRFSGRQFSNSRSEMNVSTLELGDSALYLCASSPGLRDTQYFGPGTRLTVL.

In this sample, this clone turned up a few times. The CDR3 loop reads CASSPGVRQTHLSGNTIYF. CDR3 in DNA: TGTGCCAGCAGCCCAGGGGTCAGACAGACGCACCTCTCTGGAAACACCATATATTTT. V gene TRBV7-4 combines with J gene TRBJ1-3; D possibly corresponds to TRBD1 (6 bases). The CDR3 has 19 amino acids. With 5 bases removed from V and 0 bases from J, the gap between germline ends came to 23 bases. Germline values: CDR1 SGHVT, CDR2 SQSDAQ.

The V call is TRBV28, the J call TRBJ1-1; D perhaps matches TRBD1 (6 bases). The CDR3 extends over 14 amino acids. The germline V gene has CDR1 MDHEN and CDR2 SYDVKM. V dropped 10 bases and J dropped 4 bases, with 19 bases sitting between them. CDR3 amino acids: CATTTGPEGTEAFF. Written as DNA, the CDR3 is TGTGCCACAACGACAGGCCCCGAGGGCACTGAAGCTTTCTTT. The full variable domain, completed using reference TRBV28 and TRBJ1-1, is DVKVTQSSRYLVKRTGEKVFLECVQDMDHENMFWYRQDPGLGLRLIYFSYDVKMKEKGDIPEGYSVSREKKERFSLILESASTNQTSMYLCATTTGPEGTEAFFGQGTRLTVV.

This chain connects TRBV18 to TRBJ2-4; 8 bases match TRBD2. V gave up 1 base and J gave up 8 bases; unmatched junction bases: 13. CDR3 length equals 17 residues. CDR1 is KGHSH and CDR2 is LQKENI in the germline V gene. The CDR3 DNA follows: TGTGCCAGCTCACCACGGATAAGCGGGGGCCTGGCGGACATTCAGTACTTC. The encoded protein is CASSPRISGGLADIQYF.

The rearrangement uses TRBV6-5 and TRBJ1-1, with 9 bases matching TRBD1. V gave up 0 bases and J gave up 4 bases; unmatched junction bases: 3. Germline V gene sequence: CDR1 MNHEY, CDR2 SVGAGI. CDR3 length: 15 amino acids. The CDR3 nucleotides are TGTGCCAGCAGTTACTCACAGACAGGGGGCACTGAAGCTTTCTTT. This codes for CASSYSQTGGTEAFF.

This clone was detected only once. The chain couples TRBV14 to TRBJ2-4; the D gene is possibly TRBD1 (6 bases). Trimming took 3 bases from V and 6 from J, leaving 18 bases between them. The CDR3 is 16 amino acids. CDR1 and CDR2 (germline): SGHDN, FVKESK. CDR3 loop: CASSHLPGQGRNIQYF. The CDR3 nucleotides are TGTGCCAGCAGCCACCTTCCCGGGCAGGGGAGAAACATTCAGTACTTC.

The V call is TRBV5-1, the J call TRBJ2-7; 9 bases fit TRBD1. The CDR3 loop spans 14 amino acids. Per germline, CDR1 SGHRS and CDR2 YFSETQ. The trim removed 3 bases at V and 2 bases at J, leaving 3 bases unmatched. CDR3 in DNA: TGCGCCAGCAGCTCACAGGGGGCGGCCTACGAGCAGTACTTC. This translates into CASSSQGAAYEQYF. Using reference TRBV5-1 and TRBJ2-7 for the parts outside the CDR3, the full variable domain is KAGVTQTPRYLIKTRGQQVTLSCSPISGHRSVSWYQQTPGQGLQFLFEYFSETQRNKGNFPGRFSGRQFSNSRSEMNVSTLELGDSALYLCASSSQGAAYEQYFGPGTRLTVT.

V usage is TRBV11-3 and J usage is TRBJ1-4, with 8 bases that match TRBD1. The trim removed 5 bases at V and 5 bases at J, leaving 7 bases unmatched. The CDR3 is 15 residues long. Germline V gene sequence: CDR1 SGHNT, CDR2 YENEEA. This CDR3 reads CASSPGQVSNEKLFF. For the CDR3, the DNA is TGTGCCAGCAGCCCGGGACAGGTTTCGAATGAAAAACTGTTTTTT. The variable domain in full, completed from reference TRBV11-3 and TRBJ1-4, reads EAGVVQSPRYKIIEKKQPVAFWCNPISGHNTLYWYLQNLGQGPELLIRYENEEAVDDSQLPKDRFSAERLKGVDSTLKIQPAELGDSAVYLCASSPGQVSNEKLFFGSGTQLSVL.

This chain connects TRBV10-3 to TRBJ1-2; 9 bases map to TRBD1. CDR1 is ENHRY and CDR2 is SYGVKD in the germline V gene. Trimming cost V 5 bases and J 3 bases; bases outside gene matches: 7. This CDR3 is built from 15 residues. The CDR3 DNA is TGTGCCATCAGTTCCAGGACAGGGGAGCACTATGGCTACACCTTC. Amino acid sequence: CAISSRTGEHYGYTF.

The CDR3 nucleotides read TGCGCCAGCAGCGGTGGGGGCGGCTCCTACAATGAGCAGTTCTTC. As protein: CASSGGGGSYNEQFF. This rearrangement joins TRBV5-1 to TRBJ2-1, with D possibly being TRBD1 (6 bases). The CDR3 has 15 amino acids. V was clipped by 4 bases and J by 0 bases, with 11 bases between them. Germline loops: CDR1 SGHRS, CDR2 YFSETQ.

The V call is TRBV28, the J call TRBJ1-5; D may be TRBD1 (6 bases). V lost 7 bases, J lost 9 bases, and 16 bases lay in between. In germline, CDR1 is MDHEN, CDR2 SYDVKM. The CDR3 loop spans 13 amino acids. Here the CDR3 DNA reads TGTGCCAGCAAGGGGGGGCCCCGGCGGCCCCAGCATTTT. Its protein is CASKGGPRRPQHF.

V is TRBV18 and J is TRBJ2-1; 7 bases are shared with TRBD1. CDR3 length: 15 amino acids. CDR1 is KGHSH and CDR2 is LQKENI in the germline V gene. Losses at the gene ends were 2 bases for V and 2 bases for J; bases not matched to a gene: 3. This CDR3 reads CASSPGQGAYNEQFF. The CDR3 region has the DNA TGTGCCAGCTCACCAGGGCAGGGGGCCTACAATGAGCAGTTCTTC.